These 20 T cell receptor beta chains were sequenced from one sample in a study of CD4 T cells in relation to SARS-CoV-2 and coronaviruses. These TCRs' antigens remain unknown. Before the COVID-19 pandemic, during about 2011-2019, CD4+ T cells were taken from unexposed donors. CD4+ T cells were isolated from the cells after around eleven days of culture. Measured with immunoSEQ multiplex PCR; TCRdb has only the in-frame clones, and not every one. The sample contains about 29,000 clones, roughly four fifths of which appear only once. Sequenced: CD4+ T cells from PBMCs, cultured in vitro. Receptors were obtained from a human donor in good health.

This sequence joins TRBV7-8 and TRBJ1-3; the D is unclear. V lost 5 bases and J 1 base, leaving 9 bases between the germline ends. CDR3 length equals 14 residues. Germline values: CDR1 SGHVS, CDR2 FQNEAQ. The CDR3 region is CASSHTESGNTIYF. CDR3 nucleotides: TGTGCCAGCAGCCACACAGAATCTGGAAACACCATATATTTT.

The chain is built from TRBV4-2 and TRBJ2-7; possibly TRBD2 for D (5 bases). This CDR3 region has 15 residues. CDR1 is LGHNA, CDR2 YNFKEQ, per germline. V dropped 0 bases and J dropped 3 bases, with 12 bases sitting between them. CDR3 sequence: CASSQDQAENYEQYF. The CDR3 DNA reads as TGTGCCAGCAGCCAAGATCAAGCGGAGAACTACGAGCAGTACTTC.

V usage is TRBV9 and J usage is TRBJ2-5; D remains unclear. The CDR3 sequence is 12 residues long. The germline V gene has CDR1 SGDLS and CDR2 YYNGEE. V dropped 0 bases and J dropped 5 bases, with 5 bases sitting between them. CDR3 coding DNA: TGTGCCAGCAGCGTAGTCGAGGAGACCCAGTACTTC. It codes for CASSVVEETQYF. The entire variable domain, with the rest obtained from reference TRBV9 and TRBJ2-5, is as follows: DSGVTQTPKHLITATGQRVTLRCSPRSGDLSVYWYQQSLDQGLQFLIQYYNGEERAKGNILERFSAQQFPDLHSELNLSSLELGDSALYFCASSVVEETQYFGPGTRLLVL.

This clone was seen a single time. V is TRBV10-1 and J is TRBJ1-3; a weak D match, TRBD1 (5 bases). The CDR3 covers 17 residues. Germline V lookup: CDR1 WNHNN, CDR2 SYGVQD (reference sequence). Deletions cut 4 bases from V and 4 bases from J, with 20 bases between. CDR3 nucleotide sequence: TGCGCCAGCAGTGGGCGTTGGGAGGGGATGCAGGGAAACACCATATATTTT. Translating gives CASSGRWEGMQGNTIYF.

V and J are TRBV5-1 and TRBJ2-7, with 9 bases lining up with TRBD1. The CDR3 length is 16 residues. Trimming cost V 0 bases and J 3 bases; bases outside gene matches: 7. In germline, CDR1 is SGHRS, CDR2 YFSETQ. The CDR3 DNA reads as TGCGCCAGCAGCTTGGAACCGGGACAGGGATTCTACGAGCAGTACTTC. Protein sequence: CASSLEPGQGFYEQYF.

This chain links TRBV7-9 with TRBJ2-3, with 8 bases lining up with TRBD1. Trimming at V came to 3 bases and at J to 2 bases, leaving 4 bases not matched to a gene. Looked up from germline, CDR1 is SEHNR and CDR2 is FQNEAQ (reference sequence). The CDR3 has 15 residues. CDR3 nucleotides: TGTGCCAGCAGCTTGGCGGGACAGGCCACAGATACGCAGTATTTT. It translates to CASSLAGQATDTQYF.

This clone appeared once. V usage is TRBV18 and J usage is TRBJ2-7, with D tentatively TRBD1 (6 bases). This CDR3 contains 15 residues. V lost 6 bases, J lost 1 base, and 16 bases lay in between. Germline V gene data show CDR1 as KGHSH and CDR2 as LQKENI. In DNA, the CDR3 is TGTGCCAGCTCTACGGCCTCAGGACAGTCCTACGAGCAGTACTTC. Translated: CASSTASGQSYEQYF.

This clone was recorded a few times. CDR3 amino acids: CASSSDPSTEAFF. CDR3 DNA: TGTGCCAGCAGCTCCGACCCGAGCACTGAAGCTTTCTTT. This chain joins TRBV7-3 and TRBJ1-1; D remains ambiguous. Germline CDR1 SGHTA, CDR2 FQGTGA. This CDR3 has 13 amino acids. V was clipped by 4 bases and J by 4 bases, with 10 bases between them.

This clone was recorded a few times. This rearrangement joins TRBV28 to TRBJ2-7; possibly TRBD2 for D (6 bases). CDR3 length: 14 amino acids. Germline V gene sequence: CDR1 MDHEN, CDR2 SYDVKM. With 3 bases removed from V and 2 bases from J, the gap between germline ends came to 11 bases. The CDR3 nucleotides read TGTGCCAGCAGTTTCCCCGGCGGGGCCTACGAGCAGTACTTC. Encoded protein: CASSFPGGAYEQYF.

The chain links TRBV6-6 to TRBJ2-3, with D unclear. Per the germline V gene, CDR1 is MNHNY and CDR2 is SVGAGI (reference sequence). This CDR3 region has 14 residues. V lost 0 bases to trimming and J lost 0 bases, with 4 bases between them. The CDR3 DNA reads TGTGCCAGCAGTTACTCGATTAGCACAGATACGCAGTATTTT. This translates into CASSYSISTDTQYF.

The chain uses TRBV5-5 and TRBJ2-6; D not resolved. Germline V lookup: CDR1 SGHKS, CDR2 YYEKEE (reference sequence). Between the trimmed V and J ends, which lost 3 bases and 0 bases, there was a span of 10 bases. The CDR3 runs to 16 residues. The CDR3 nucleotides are TGTGCCAGCAGCTCGACACTGAGCTCTGGGGCCAACGTCCTGACTTTC. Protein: CASSSTLSSGANVLTF.

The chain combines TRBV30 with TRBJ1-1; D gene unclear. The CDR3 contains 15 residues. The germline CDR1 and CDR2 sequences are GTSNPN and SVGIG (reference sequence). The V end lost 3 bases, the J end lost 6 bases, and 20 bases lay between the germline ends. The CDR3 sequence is CAWSPRPGRTAEAFF. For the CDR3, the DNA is TGTGCCTGGAGCCCGAGGCCGGGGAGGACGGCTGAAGCTTTCTTT.

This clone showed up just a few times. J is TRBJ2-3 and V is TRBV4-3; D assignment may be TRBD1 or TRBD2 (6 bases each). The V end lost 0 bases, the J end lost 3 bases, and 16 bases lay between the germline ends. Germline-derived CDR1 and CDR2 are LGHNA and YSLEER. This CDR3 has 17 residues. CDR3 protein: CASSQDGQGRLTDTQYF. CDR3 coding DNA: TGCGCCAGCAGCCAAGACGGTCAGGGGAGGTTAACAGATACGCAGTATTTT.

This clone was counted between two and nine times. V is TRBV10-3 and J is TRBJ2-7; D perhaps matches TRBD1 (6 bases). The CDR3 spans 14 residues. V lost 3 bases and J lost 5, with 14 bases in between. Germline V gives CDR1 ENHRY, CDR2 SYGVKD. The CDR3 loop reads CAISDYRVPDEQYF. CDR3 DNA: TGTGCCATCAGTGATTACAGGGTGCCTGACGAGCAGTACTTC.

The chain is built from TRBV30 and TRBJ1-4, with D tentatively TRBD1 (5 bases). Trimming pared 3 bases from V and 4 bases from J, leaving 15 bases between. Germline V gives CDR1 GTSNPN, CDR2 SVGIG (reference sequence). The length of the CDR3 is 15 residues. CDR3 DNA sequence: TGTGCCTGGAGACCCGGGACCCTAAATAATGAAAAACTGTTTTTT. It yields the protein CAWRPGTLNNEKLFF.

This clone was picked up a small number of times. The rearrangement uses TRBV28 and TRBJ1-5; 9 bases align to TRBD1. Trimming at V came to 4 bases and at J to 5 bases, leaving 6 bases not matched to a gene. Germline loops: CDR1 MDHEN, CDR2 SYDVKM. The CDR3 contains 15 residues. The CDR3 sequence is CASSSLTGGDQPQHF. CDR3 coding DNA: TGTGCCAGCAGTTCTCTGACAGGGGGGGATCAGCCCCAGCATTTT.

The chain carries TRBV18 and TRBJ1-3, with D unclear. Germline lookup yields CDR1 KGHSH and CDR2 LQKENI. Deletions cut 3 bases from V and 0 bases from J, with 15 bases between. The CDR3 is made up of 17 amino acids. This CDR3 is CASSPLGSLTSGNTIYF. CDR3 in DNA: TGTGCCAGCTCACCTTTGGGCAGCCTGACCTCTGGAAACACCATATATTTT.

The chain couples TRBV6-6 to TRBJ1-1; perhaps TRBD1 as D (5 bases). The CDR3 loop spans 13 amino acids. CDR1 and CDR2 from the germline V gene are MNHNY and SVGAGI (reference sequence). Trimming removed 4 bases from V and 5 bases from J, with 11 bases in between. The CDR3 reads CASSLQPGTEAFF. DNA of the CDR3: TGTGCCAGCAGTTTGCAGCCAGGGACTGAAGCTTTCTTT.

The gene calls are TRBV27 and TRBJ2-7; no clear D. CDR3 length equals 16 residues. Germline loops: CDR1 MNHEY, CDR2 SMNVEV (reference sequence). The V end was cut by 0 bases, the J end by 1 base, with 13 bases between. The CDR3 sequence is CASSLSSIPGSYEQYF. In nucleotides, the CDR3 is TGTGCCAGCAGTTTATCGTCGATCCCGGGTTCCTACGAGCAGTACTTC.

This CDR3 reads CASSVDRYSYEQYF. The CDR3 region has the DNA TGTGCCAGCAGCGTGGACCGATACTCCTACGAGCAGTACTTC. This sequence joins TRBV9 and TRBJ2-7; D ambiguous. Germline V gene sequence: CDR1 SGDLS, CDR2 YYNGEE. CDR3 length equals 14 residues. V lost 2 bases to trimming and J lost 0 bases, with 9 bases between them.